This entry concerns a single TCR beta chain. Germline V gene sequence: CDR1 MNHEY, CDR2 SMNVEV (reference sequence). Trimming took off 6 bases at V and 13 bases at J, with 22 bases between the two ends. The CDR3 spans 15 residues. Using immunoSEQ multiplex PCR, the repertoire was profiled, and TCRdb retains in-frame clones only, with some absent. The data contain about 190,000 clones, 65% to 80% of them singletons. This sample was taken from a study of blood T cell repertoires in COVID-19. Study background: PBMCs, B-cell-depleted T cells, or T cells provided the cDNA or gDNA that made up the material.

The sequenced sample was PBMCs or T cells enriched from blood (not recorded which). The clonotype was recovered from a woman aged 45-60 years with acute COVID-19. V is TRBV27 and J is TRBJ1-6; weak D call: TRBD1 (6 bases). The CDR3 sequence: CASSSWGQATVPLHF. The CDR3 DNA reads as TGTGCCAGCAGCTCCTGGGGGCAGGCCACGGTTCCCCTCCACTTT.